This is a list of T cell receptor beta chains from one sample in a study of blood T cells in healthy people across ages. Via MiXCR, TCRdb re-called the 5' RACE reads, giving one row per CDR3 protein. The table lists roughly 1.9 million distinct CDR3 sequences, roughly 43% of them singletons. The specimen sequenced was blood. Receptors were obtained from a human donor in good health. CDR3s include the opening cysteine and the closing phenylalanine or tryptophan. Fields, in order: V gene, clone size, J gene, D gene, CDR3 DNA, CDR3 protein. The D gene is left open where the match is weak. A row's size may be missing; if present it is once, few, many or a size class.

>TRBV11-2|NA|TRBJ2-2|TRBD2
TGTGCCAGCAGCTCCCCCGGCGGGGGATTGGGGACCGGGGAGCTGTTTTTT
CASSSPGGGLGTGELFF
>TRBV29-1|NA|TRBJ2-1|TRBD1
TGCAGCGTTGAAGACAGACAGGGGGGGGCCTACAATGAGCAGTTCTTC
CSVEDRQGGAYNEQFF
>TRBV12-3/TRBV12-4|NA|TRBJ2-1|NA
TGTGCCAGCCGCCAGGGACACCGCTACAATGAGCAGTTCTTC
CASRQGHRYNEQFF
>TRBV20-1|NA|TRBJ1-5|TRBD1
TGCAGTGCTATCCGACAGGGGGGTAATCAGCCCCAGCATTTT
CSAIRQGGNQPQHF
>TRBV4-2|few|TRBJ2-3|NA
TGTGCCAGCAGCCCCCTCGCCTGGCGCACAGATACGCAGTATTTT
CASSPLAWRTDTQYF
>TRBV12-3/TRBV12-4|many|TRBJ2-1|TRBD2
TGTGCCAGCAGTTTTGGGACTAGCGGGGGTCAGGAGCAGTTCTTC
CASSFGTSGGQEQFF
>TRBV2|few|TRBJ1-2|NA
TGTGCCAGCAGAACCGACAGCAACTATGGCTACACCTTC
CASRTDSNYGYTF
>TRBV10-3|NA|TRBJ1-1|TRBD1
TGTGCCATCAGTGAGTCCCCAGGGGGAAATTTTGTTTGGGACACTGAAGCTTTCTTT
CAISESPGGNFVWDTEAFF
>TRBV7-2|many|TRBJ2-5|TRBD1
TGTGCCAGCAGTCTTCCGGGACAGCAAGAGACCCAGTACTTC
CASSLPGQQETQYF
>TRBV12-1|NA|TRBJ2-5|NA
TGTGCCAGCAGCTCGGACTTTCCCGAGACCCAGTACTTC
CASSSDFPETQYF
>TRBV11-2|NA|TRBJ1-1|NA
TGTGCCAGCAGCTTAGACTACCATACAGGGAGGACTGAAGCTTTCTTT
CASSLDYHTGRTEAFF
>TRBV4-1|many|TRBJ1-2|NA
TGCGCCAGCAGCCAACGGAAAACCCATGGCTACACCTTC
CASSQRKTHGYTF
>TRBV2|few|TRBJ1-6|NA
TGTGCCAGCAGTGTAAATGGACAGAATAATTCACCCCTCCACTTT
CASSVNGQNNSPLHF
>TRBV20-1|NA|TRBJ1-1|NA
TGCAGTGCTAGACGACAGGTTGTTACTGAAGCTTTCTTT
CSARRQVVTEAFF
>TRBV20-1|NA|TRBJ1-2|NA
TGCAGTGCGGGGGAGACCGAAGAAACTAACTATGGCTACACCTTC
CSAGETEETNYGYTF
>TRBV2|NA|TRBJ1-2|NA
TGTGCCAGCTACCTGGCGGGATATTATGGCTACACCTTC
CASYLAGYYGYTF
>TRBV7-2|NA|TRBJ2-5|NA
TGTGCCAGCAGCGCGAACCGTTTGAGGGAGACCCAGTACTTC
CASSANRLRETQYF
>TRBV2|few|TRBJ2-1|NA
TGTGCCAGCAGCTACTACAGGGTCCCCTCCTACAATGAGCAGTTCTTC
CASSYYRVPSYNEQFF
>TRBV20-1|many|TRBJ1-4|NA
TGCAGTGCGTCTCGGACAGAAAAACTGTTTTTT
CSASRTEKLFF
>TRBV11-2|few|TRBJ1-1|NA
TGTGCCAGCAGCCAGTGGATGAACACTGAAGCTTTCTTT
CASSQWMNTEAFF
>TRBV11-2|NA|TRBJ2-7|TRBD2
TGTGCCAGCAGCTTATTGGGACTACTGATCCCCTACGAGCAGTACTTC
CASSLLGLLIPYEQYF
>TRBV4-2|NA|TRBJ1-1|NA
TGTGCCAGCAGCCAAGAGGCGGAAACTGAAGCTTTCTTT
CASSQEAETEAFF
>TRBV7-7|few|TRBJ2-3|NA
TGTGCTAACAGCTTAGTTGGAGGGATCACAGGTACGCAGTATTTT
CANSLVGGITGTQYF
>TRBV20-1|NA|TRBJ1-4|NA
TGCAGTACTAGTGAAGGGCAAGGTAGATTTAATGAAAAACTGTTTTTT
CSTSEGQGRFNEKLFF
>TRBV11-3|NA|TRBJ1-2|TRBD1
TGTGCCAGCAGCGGTGGACAGGGGGACTATGGCTACACCTTC
CASSGGQGDYGYTF
>TRBV3-1|NA|TRBJ1-2|NA
TGTGCCAGCAGCCCAAGTTACGCAGGGAGCTATGGCTACACCTTC
CASSPSYAGSYGYTF
>TRBV12-3/TRBV12-4|NA|TRBJ1-2|NA
TGTGCCAGCAGCCGCCAGAGTTGGGCAGGCTACACCTTC
CASSRQSWAGYTF
>TRBV28|NA|TRBJ2-1|TRBD2
TGTGCCAGCAGTCCAGCGGGGGCACTCAACAATGAGCAGTTCTTC
CASSPAGALNNEQFF
>TRBV29-1|NA|TRBJ1-1|TRBD1
TGCAGCGTGAAACCGACAGGGTTGAACACTGAAGCTTTCTTT
CSVKPTGLNTEAFF
>TRBV29-1|many|TRBJ2-7|NA
TGCAGCGTTTCCTCCTCGGGAGCGCGCGAGCAGTACTTC
CSVSSSGAREQYF
>TRBV4-3|NA|TRBJ2-1|NA
TGCGCCAGCAGCCAACTTACAGGACCTTACAATGAGCGGTTCTTC
CASSQLTGPYNERFF
>TRBV29-1|few|TRBJ1-4|NA
TGCAGCGCTGGAAGGACGGAAAAACTGTTTTTT
CSAGRTEKLFF
>TRBV2|NA|TRBJ2-1|TRBD2
TGTGCCAGCAGTGAAGTTACGGCGGGGGGTTACAATGAGCAGTTCTTC
CASSEVTAGGYNEQFF
>TRBV29-1|NA|TRBJ1-2|NA
TGCAGCGCCCAACGTGGCAGGGGTGACTATGGCTACACCTTC
CSAQRGRGDYGYTF
>TRBV7-2|NA|TRBJ1-1|TRBD1
TGTGCCAGCAGCTTCTACGACAGGGTGAACACTGAAGCTTTCTTT
CASSFYDRVNTEAFF
>TRBV20-1|NA|TRBJ1-5|NA
TGCAGTGCTAGAGAGGACAACGATCAGCCCCAGCATTTT
CSAREDNDQPQHF
>TRBV10-3|NA|TRBJ2-7|NA
TGTGCCATCAGGAGGGGAACAGGGTACCCCCACGAGCAGTACTTC
CAIRRGTGYPHEQYF
>TRBV9|few|TRBJ2-3|TRBD2
TGTGCCAGCAGCGCGCCCAGCGGGGGGAGCACAGATACGCAGTATTTT
CASSAPSGGSTDTQYF
>TRBV10-3|few|TRBJ2-7|NA
TGTGCCATCAGTGATTCCGATCTCCAGGGGAAGATGGGCGAGCAGTACTTC
CAISDSDLQGKMGEQYF
>TRBV13|NA|TRBJ2-7|NA
TGTGCCAGCAGCCCGCGGGGGCGCCGCTCCTACGAGCAGTACTTC
CASSPRGRRSYEQYF